The 25 T cell receptor beta chains in this list originate from one sample, sequenced in a study of T cell responses to AZD1222 COVID-19 vaccine (dated by TCRdb to about 2021). Explained via the paper, the time point label denotes: baseline before first vaccination. Library preparation was by the immunoSEQ multiplex PCR assay. The table was pulled from immuneACCESS by TCRdb, which kept in-frame rearrangements only. Such tables lose some clones; where checked, under half of the loss comes from unresolved V genes, and the rest has no known cause. The sample contains about 110,000 clones, 65% to 85% of them found a single time. 4.6% of the sample belongs to the ten largest clones. The sample was peripheral blood, taken on day 0 of AZD1222 vaccination. These receptors were obtained from an adult in good health.

This chain links TRBV5-6 with TRBJ2-1, with 9 bases fitting TRBD2. The germline V gene encodes CDR1 SGHDT and CDR2 YYEEEE. The CDR3 totals 16 residues. The trim removed 1 base at V and 3 bases at J, leaving 5 bases unmatched. Written as DNA, the CDR3 is TGTGCCAGCAGCTTGCTAGCGGGGATACTCTACAATGAGCAGTTCTTC. This codes for CASSLLAGILYNEQFF.

The rearrangement joins TRBV4-1 to TRBJ1-5, with D unclear. V dropped 4 bases and J dropped 0 bases, with 10 bases sitting between them. The CDR3 contains 15 residues. Per germline, CDR1 MGHRA and CDR2 YSYEKL. The CDR3: CASSLVPISNQPQHF. CDR3 nucleotides: TGCGCCAGCAGCCTTGTACCGATTAGCAATCAGCCCCAGCATTTT.

The chain recombines TRBV10-3 with TRBJ1-5; no clear D gene. V lost 0 bases and J lost 5, with 5 bases in between. The CDR3 spans 13 residues. Per the germline V gene, CDR1 is ENHRY and CDR2 is SYGVKD. CDR3 coding DNA: TGTGCCATCAGTGAGTCGTCCGATCAGCCCCAGCATTTT. Residues: CAISESSDQPQHF.

The chain joins TRBV5-5 to TRBJ1-2; weak D call: TRBD1 (5 bases). The CDR3 totals 14 residues. Germline CDR1 reads SGHKS; CDR2 reads YYEKEE (reference sequence). V lost 2 bases and J lost 2, with 10 bases in between. CDR3 in amino acids: CASSFTRGNYGYTF. The CDR3 DNA reads TGTGCCAGCAGCTTCACTCGGGGGAACTATGGCTACACCTTC.

The V call is TRBV18, the J call TRBJ1-4; D remains unclear. The V and J ends lost 0 bases and 9 bases respectively, with 8 bases between them. The CDR3 contains 13 residues. Germline loops: CDR1 KGHSH, CDR2 LQKENI. The CDR3 DNA follows: TGTGCCAGCTCACCACCAAACGAGAAAAAACTGTTTTTT. Protein sequence: CASSPPNEKKLFF.

The chain uses TRBV2 and TRBJ2-2; 9 bases agree with TRBD2. The CDR3 has 15 amino acids. V was pared by 7 bases and J by 5 bases, with 8 bases of the junction left unmatched. The germline CDR1 and CDR2 sequences are SNHLY and FYNNEI. CDR3 DNA: TGTGCCAGCATGAAGGGACTAGCAAAGACCGGGGAGCTGTTTTTT. It yields the protein CASMKGLAKTGELFF.

The gene calls are TRBV4-1 and TRBJ2-5; D is ambiguous. Germline V CDR1 and CDR2: MGHRA, YSYEKL. The V end lost 4 bases, the J end lost 5 bases, and 17 bases lay between the germline ends. CDR3 size: 15 residues. The CDR3 region is CASSPTTQGRETQYF. CDR3 coding DNA: TGCGCCAGCAGCCCAACTACCCAAGGGCGGGAGACCCAGTACTTC.

The chain uses TRBV4-3 and TRBJ2-3; D remains unclear. The CDR3 is 12 amino acids. Germline V gives CDR1 LGHNA, CDR2 YSLEER. Trimming shortened V by 6 bases and J by 3 bases, and 7 bases separated the two germline ends. The CDR3 DNA follows: TGCGCCAGCAGAGGTGGGACAGATACGCAGTATTTT. As protein: CASRGGTDTQYF.

The gene calls are TRBV5-5 and TRBJ2-7; TRBD2 is a possible D gene (7 bases). Germline CDR1 SGHKS, CDR2 YYEKEE (reference sequence). The CDR3 is made up of 16 amino acids. Trimming pared 3 bases from V and 5 bases from J, leaving 21 bases between. The CDR3 DNA reads as TGTGCCAGCAGCTCCCAAGGGGTCTCGGGGGGCCACGAGCAGTACTTC. It specifies CASSSQGVSGGHEQYF.

A remark on this clone: This sample includes further DNA sequences coding for the same CDR3. This sequence joins TRBV19 and TRBJ2-1; D unclear. The V and J ends lost 3 bases and 0 bases respectively, with 6 bases between them. The CDR3 extends over 14 amino acids. Germline V CDR1 and CDR2: LNHDA, SQIVND (reference sequence). The CDR3 spells CASSIRDSYNEQFF. The CDR3 region has the DNA TGTGCCAGTAGTATTAGGGACTCCTACAATGAGCAGTTCTTC.

V is TRBV29-1 and J is TRBJ2-7; 7 bases fit TRBD1. V shed 7 bases and J 3 bases; nucleotides not matched to a gene: 9. The CDR3 totals 13 residues. Germline values: CDR1 SQVTM, CDR2 ANQGSEA. Here the CDR3 DNA reads TGCAGCGCTAAGACCGGGACAGACTACGAGCAGTACTTC. It specifies CSAKTGTDYEQYF.

The V gene is TRBV7-3, the J gene TRBJ1-1, with TRBD1 matching 8 bases. The J segment lost 8 bases and the V segment lost 1 base, leaving 9 bases of the junction unmatched. CDR1 and CDR2 from the germline V gene are SGHTA and FQGTGA. The CDR3 has 15 residues. The CDR3 loop is CASSLSPLDRVEAFF. CDR3 in DNA: TGTGCCAGCAGCTTAAGCCCCTTGGACAGGGTCGAAGCTTTCTTT.

The chain couples TRBV5-1 to TRBJ1-4; weak D call: TRBD1 (5 bases). Germline V gene sequence: CDR1 SGHRS, CDR2 YFSETQ. Trimming shortened V by 1 base and J by 8 bases, and 18 bases separated the two germline ends. The CDR3 runs to 16 residues. Here the CDR3 DNA reads TGCGCCAGCAGCTTGCTGGGAAGGGGTGAGGGCGAAAAACTGTTTTTT. It specifies CASSLLGRGEGEKLFF.

This clone was detected only once. The rearrangement links TRBV28 to TRBJ1-5; 8 nucleotides line up with TRBD1. Germline assignment: CDR1 MDHEN and CDR2 SYDVKM. J lost 7 bases, V lost 2 bases, and 4 bases had no gene match. The CDR3 sequence is 14 residues long. The CDR3 bases are TGTGCCAGCAGTTTACCAGGGGGCGCCCAGCCCCAGCATTTT. Its protein product is CASSLPGGAQPQHF.

The V call is TRBV30, the J call TRBJ2-7; D might be TRBD1 (6 bases). The V end lost 8 bases, the J end lost 6 bases, and 17 bases lay between the germline ends. The CDR3 has 12 amino acids. The germline V gene encodes CDR1 GTSNPN and CDR2 SVGIG (reference sequence). CDR3 region: CAGTSNLREQYF. In DNA, the CDR3 is TGTGCCGGGACATCTAATCTCCGCGAGCAGTACTTC.

The gene calls are TRBV15 and TRBJ1-1; D is ambiguous. Germline CDR1 reads LNHNV; CDR2 reads YYDKDF (reference sequence). This CDR3 spans 15 amino acids. The V end lost 0 bases, the J end lost 0 bases, and 8 bases lay between the germline ends. The CDR3 loop is CATSRDSRVNTEAFF. CDR3 bases: TGTGCCACCAGCAGAGATTCACGGGTGAACACTGAAGCTTTCTTT.

Only a few counts were recorded for this clone. This sequence joins TRBV9 and TRBJ1-4; the match to TRBD1 covers 8 bases. This CDR3 has 14 amino acids. Germline trimming cut 5 bases from V and 8 bases from J; bases unmatched to any gene: 8. CDR1 SGDLS and CDR2 YYNGEE come from the germline V gene. CDR3 sequence reads: CASSTTGAQEKLFF. The CDR3 DNA reads as TGTGCCAGCAGTACGACAGGGGCCCAGGAAAAACTGTTTTTT.

This rearrangement joins TRBV6-1 to TRBJ1-2; D not certain. The germline V gene has CDR1 MNHNS and CDR2 SASEGT. The V end lost 0 bases, the J end lost 4 bases, and 3 bases lay between the germline ends. CDR3 length: 12 amino acids. The DNA of the CDR3 is TGTGCCAGCAGTGAAGCGGGCTATGGCTACACCTTC. It is translated as CASSEAGYGYTF.

The V gene is TRBV19, the J gene TRBJ1-2, with 10 nucleotides matching TRBD1. The CDR3 is 16 residues long. J was trimmed by 3 bases and V by 6 bases; bases with no gene match: 10. Germline CDR1 LNHDA, CDR2 SQIVND (reference sequence). CDR3 in amino acids: CASRLSDRGFYYGYTF. The DNA of the CDR3 is TGTGCCAGTAGGCTATCGGACAGGGGGTTTTACTATGGCTACACCTTC.

The rearrangement links TRBV2 to TRBJ2-4, with 7 bases aligning to TRBD2. J gave up 2 bases and V 3 bases, and 7 bases lay outside the gene matches. The CDR3 is 16 residues long. Per the germline V gene, CDR1 is SNHLY and CDR2 is FYNNEI. This CDR3 reads CASSENPGLTKNIQYF. In nucleotides, the CDR3 is TGTGCCAGCAGTGAGAACCCGGGACTAACCAAAAACATTCAGTACTTC.

This clone was observed once. The chain employs TRBV7-2 and TRBJ2-3; tentative D call: TRBD1 (5 bases). Trimming took off 6 bases at V and 6 bases at J, with 10 bases between the two ends. Germline V gives CDR1 SGHTA, CDR2 FQGNSA. The CDR3 has 12 amino acids. The CDR3: CASSRPGDTQYF. CDR3 bases: TGTGCCAGCAGTCGTCCAGGGGATACGCAGTATTTT.

The chain links TRBV28 to TRBJ2-2; D is perhaps TRBD1 (6 bases). The CDR3 consists of 14 residues. V was trimmed by 6 bases and J by 6 bases, leaving 14 bases between them. Per the germline V gene, CDR1 is MDHEN and CDR2 is SYDVKM. This chain's CDR3 is CASSHDRIPGELFF. The CDR3 DNA sequence: TGTGCCAGCAGCCATGACAGGATCCCCGGGGAGCTGTTTTTT. The variable domain in full, completed from reference TRBV28 and TRBJ2-2, reads DVKVTQSSRYLVKRTGEKVFLECVQDMDHENMFWYRQDPGLGLRLIYFSYDVKMKEKGDIPEGYSVSREKKERFSLILESASTNQTSMYLCASSHDRIPGELFFGEGSRLTVL.

This clone was detected once. The J gene is TRBJ2-7, the V gene TRBV4-3; 15 bases are shared with TRBD2. The trim removed 3 bases at V and 4 bases at J, leaving 4 bases unmatched. This CDR3 has 16 residues. CDR1 is LGHNA and CDR2 is YSLEER in the germline V gene. The CDR3 sequence is CASSQEGLAGGYEQYF. The CDR3 bases are TGCGCCAGCAGCCAGGAAGGACTAGCGGGAGGGTACGAGCAGTACTTC.

This chain uses TRBV15 with TRBJ2-7; D possibly corresponds to TRBD1 (6 bases). CDR3 length: 11 amino acids. The V end was cut by 3 bases, the J end by 6 bases, with 6 bases between. Germline V gene data show CDR1 as LNHNV and CDR2 as YYDKDF (reference sequence). CDR3 bases: TGTGCCACCAGCAGCAGGGGCGAGCAGTACTTC. Its protein is CATSSRGEQYF. The whole variable domain, filled in from reference TRBV15 and TRBJ2-7, reads DAMVIQNPRYQVTQFGKPVTLSCSQTLNHNVMYWYQQKSSQAPKLLFHYYDKDFNNEADTPDNFQSRRPNTSFCFLDIRSPGLGDTAMYLCATSSRGEQYFGPGTRLTVT.

The chain joins TRBV9 to TRBJ1-3; 7 nucleotides line up with TRBD1. The V and J ends lost 3 bases and 11 bases, in that order; junction bases with no gene match: 5. The CDR3 extends over 12 amino acids. Germline assignment: CDR1 SGDLS and CDR2 YYNGEE. For the CDR3, the DNA is TGTGCCAGCAGCGCCCGCCAGGGGGCCATATATTTT. Translating it yields CASSARQGAIYF. The full variable domain, with the rest looked up from reference TRBV9 and TRBJ1-3, is DSGVTQTPKHLITATGQRVTLRCSPRSGDLSVYWYQQSLDQGLQFLIQYYNGEERAKGNILERFSAQQFPDLHSELNLSSLELGDSALYFCASSARQGAIYFGEGSWLTVV.